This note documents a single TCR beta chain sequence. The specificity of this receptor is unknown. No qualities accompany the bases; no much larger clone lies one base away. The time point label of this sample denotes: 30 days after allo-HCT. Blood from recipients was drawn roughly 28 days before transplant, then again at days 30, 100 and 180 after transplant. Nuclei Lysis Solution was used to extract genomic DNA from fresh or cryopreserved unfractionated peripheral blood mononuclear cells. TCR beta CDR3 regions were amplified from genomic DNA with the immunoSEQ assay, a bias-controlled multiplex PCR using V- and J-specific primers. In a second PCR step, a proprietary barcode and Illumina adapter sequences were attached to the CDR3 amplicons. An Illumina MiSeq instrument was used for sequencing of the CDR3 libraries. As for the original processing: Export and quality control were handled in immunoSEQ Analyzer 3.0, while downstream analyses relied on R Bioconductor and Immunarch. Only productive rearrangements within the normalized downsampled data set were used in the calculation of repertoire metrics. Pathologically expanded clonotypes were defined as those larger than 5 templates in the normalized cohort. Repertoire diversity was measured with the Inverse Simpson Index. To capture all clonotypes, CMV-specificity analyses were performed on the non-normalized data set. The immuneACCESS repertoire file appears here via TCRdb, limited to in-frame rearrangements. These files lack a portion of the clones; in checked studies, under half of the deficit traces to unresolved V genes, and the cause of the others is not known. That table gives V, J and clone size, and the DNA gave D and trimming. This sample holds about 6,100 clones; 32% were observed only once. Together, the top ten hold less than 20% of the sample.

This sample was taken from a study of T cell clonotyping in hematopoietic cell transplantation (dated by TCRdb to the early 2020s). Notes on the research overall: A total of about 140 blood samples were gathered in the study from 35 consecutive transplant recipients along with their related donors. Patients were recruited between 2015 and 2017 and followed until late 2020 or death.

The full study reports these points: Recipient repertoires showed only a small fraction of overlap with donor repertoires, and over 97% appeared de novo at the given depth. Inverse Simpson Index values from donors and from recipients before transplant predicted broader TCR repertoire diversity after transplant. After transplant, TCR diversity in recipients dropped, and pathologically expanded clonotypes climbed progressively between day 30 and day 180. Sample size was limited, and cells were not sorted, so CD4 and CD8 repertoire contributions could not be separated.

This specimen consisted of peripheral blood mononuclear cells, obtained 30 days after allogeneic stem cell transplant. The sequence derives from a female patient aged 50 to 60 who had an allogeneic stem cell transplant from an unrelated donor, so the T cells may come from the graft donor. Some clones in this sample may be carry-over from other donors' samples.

The sequenced DNA is TGCAGCGTCGGACGGCACTTTGAAGCTTTCTTT. Its coded protein is CSVGRHFEAFF. This chain is built from TRBV29-1 and TRBJ1-1; the D gene assignment is ambiguous. CDR1 is given as SQVTM and CDR2 as ANQGSEA, both from the germline V gene. The CDR3 has 11 amino acids, counting the end cysteine and phenylalanine. The retained sequence is limited to the CDR3, 33 bases, with the frame set at the first base. The junction shows trimming of 6 bases on V and 7 bases on J, plus 12 bases between the germline ends.